Below, 24 T cell receptor beta chains from the same sample are listed, as sequenced in a study of cytomegalovirus exposure and HLA in healthy donors. Both 60 Vbeta primers and 13 Jbeta primers went into the PCR. Clones were sequenced by immunoSEQ multiplex PCR, and TCRdb holds only the in-frame ones, with some missing. The sample shows approximately 150,000 clones, 70% to 85% of them seen only once. The specimen was PBMCs. The receptors here all came from a man between 40 and 49 years old in good health and CMV-seronegative.

This clone was detected only once. This chain uses TRBV30 with TRBJ2-7, with a weak D call TRBD1 (5 bases). The CDR3 is made up of 14 amino acids. The germline V gene encodes CDR1 GTSNPN and CDR2 SVGIG (reference sequence). Between the trimmed V and J ends, which lost 2 bases and 6 bases, there was a span of 17 bases. DNA of the CDR3: TGTGCCTGGAGTTCAGGGTTTGGGATGGTCGAGCAGTACTTC. Amino acids: CAWSSGFGMVEQYF.

The rearrangement links TRBV5-1 to TRBJ2-3; D may be TRBD2 (5 bases). The CDR3 loop spans 13 amino acids. V lost 5 bases and J 2 bases, leaving 9 bases between the germline ends. Germline CDR1 is SGHRS and CDR2 is YFSETQ. In nucleotides, the CDR3 is TGCGCCAGCAGGGCCGGGGACACAGATACGCAGTATTTT. Its translation is CASRAGDTDTQYF.

The rearrangement joins TRBV19 to TRBJ2-1; 8 positions agree with TRBD1. Germline V CDR1 and CDR2: LNHDA, SQIVND (reference sequence). V trimming: 7 bases; J trimming: 10 bases; junction bases outside the gene matches: 6. The CDR3 covers 12 residues. The CDR3 loop reads CASNRGFDEQFF. In nucleotides, the CDR3 is TGTGCCAGTAACAGGGGGTTTGACGAGCAGTTCTTC.

The chain is built from TRBV10-2 and TRBJ1-2; 9 positions match TRBD1. The V and J ends lost 2 bases and 8 bases, in that order; junction bases with no gene match: 3. The length of the CDR3 is 13 residues. Looked up from germline, CDR1 is WSHSY and CDR2 is SAAADI. CDR3 amino acids: CASSETGGKGYTF. Here the CDR3 DNA reads TGCGCCAGCAGTGAGACAGGGGGCAAGGGCTACACCTTC.

This chain uses TRBV27 with TRBJ1-5; 10 bases are a match to TRBD1. V lost 6 bases and J lost 7; bases outside the gene matches: 6. Per the germline V gene, CDR1 is MNHEY and CDR2 is SMNVEV (reference sequence). There are 14 residues in the CDR3. In DNA, the CDR3 is TGTGCCAGCAGGGACAGGGGGGTACGCCAGCCCCAGCATTTT. Protein sequence: CASRDRGVRQPQHF.

This sequence joins TRBV7-9 and TRBJ2-1; TRBD1 matches at 9 bases. Looked up from germline, CDR1 is SEHNR and CDR2 is FQNEAQ (reference sequence). The V segment lost 1 base and the J segment 9 bases; nucleotides outside the gene matches: 10. The CDR3 consists of 16 residues. CDR3 sequence: CASSLVGTGSWGEQFF. DNA for the CDR3: TGTGCCAGCAGCTTAGTTGGGACAGGGTCTTGGGGTGAGCAGTTCTTC.

For this clone: The junction departs from the called germline gene at one end, perhaps through a read error. This chain uses TRBV9 with TRBJ1-6, with D uncertain. Per the germline V gene, CDR1 is SGDLS and CDR2 is YYNGEE. The CDR3 is 16 residues long. This CDR3 reads CAGSVRGDVQHSPLHF. The CDR3 region has the DNA TGTGCCGGCAGCGTACGTGGAGACGTCCAACATTCACCCCTCCACTTT.

CDR3 residues: CASSGYRGKDYGYTF. CDR3 nucleotides: TGTGCCAGCAGCGGATACAGGGGGAAGGACTATGGCTACACCTTC. The J gene is TRBJ1-2, the V gene TRBV9, with TRBD1 matching over 8 bases. Per germline, CDR1 SGDLS and CDR2 YYNGEE. The V and J ends lost 3 bases and 3 bases, in that order; junction bases with no gene match: 7. The CDR3 loop spans 15 amino acids.

Here the CDR3 reads CASSLGTGPEAFF. The DNA for the CDR3 is TGTGCCAGCAGCTTAGGGACAGGCCCTGAAGCTTTCTTT. The genes are TRBV7-8 and TRBJ1-1; 7 positions match TRBD1. This CDR3 region has 13 residues. Trimming at V came to 1 base and at J to 6 bases, leaving 2 bases not matched to a gene. In germline, CDR1 is SGHVS, CDR2 FQNEAQ. The full variable domain, its missing parts supplied by reference TRBV7-8 and TRBJ1-1, is GAGVSQSPRYKVAKRGQDVALRCDPISGHVSLFWYQQALGQGPEFLTYFQNEAQLDKSGLPSDRFFAERPEGSVSTLKIQRTQQEDSAVYLCASSLGTGPEAFFGQGTRLTVV.

The chain recombines TRBV7-6 with TRBJ2-3; possibly TRBD2 for D (6 bases). Per germline, CDR1 SGHVS and CDR2 FNYEAQ. Trimming stripped 4 bases from V and 5 bases from J, with 16 bases between. This CDR3 region has 15 residues. CDR3 nucleotide sequence: TGTGCCAGCAGCTCTGGGACTTTACAACGAGATACGCAGTATTTT. Translated: CASSSGTLQRDTQYF.

The genes are TRBV25-1 and TRBJ1-3; no firm D call. The length of the CDR3 is 14 residues. V lost 3 bases to trimming and J lost 4 bases, with 10 bases between them. Germline V lookup: CDR1 MGHDK, CDR2 SYGVNS. The CDR3: CASSDRFLGNTIYF. The CDR3 nucleotides read TGTGCCAGCAGTGACAGATTTTTAGGAAACACCATATATTTT. The full variable domain, in which reference TRBV25-1 and TRBJ1-3 provide the parts outside the CDR3, is EADIYQTPRYLVIGTGKKITLECSQTMGHDKMYWYQQDPGMELHLIHYSYGVNSTEKGDLSSESTVSRIRTEHFPLTLESARPSHTSQYLCASSDRFLGNTIYFGEGSWLTVV.

The CDR3 loop is CASSEAGQGASETQYF. The CDR3 bases are TGTGCCAGCAGTGAAGCGGGACAGGGGGCTTCGGAGACCCAGTACTTC. The rearrangement uses TRBV2 and TRBJ2-5, with 12 nucleotides matching TRBD1. Germline-derived CDR1 and CDR2 are SNHLY and FYNNEI. Losses at the gene ends were 0 bases for V and 5 bases for J; bases not matched to a gene: 4. The CDR3 runs to 16 residues.

CDR3 amino acids: CASSGNRGGGTDTQYF. The CDR3 DNA reads as TGTGCCAGCAGCGGAAACAGGGGAGGTGGAACAGATACGCAGTATTTT. This chain connects TRBV9 to TRBJ2-3, with D tentatively TRBD1 (7 bases). The CDR3 is 16 amino acids. V lost 3 bases and J lost 3, with 17 bases in between. Germline V gene data show CDR1 as SGDLS and CDR2 as YYNGEE. Full variable domain (outside the CDR3, taken from reference TRBV9 and TRBJ2-3): DSGVTQTPKHLITATGQRVTLRCSPRSGDLSVYWYQQSLDQGLQFLIQYYNGEERAKGNILERFSAQQFPDLHSELNLSSLELGDSALYFCASSGNRGGGTDTQYFGPGTRLTVL.

This clone appeared a few times. This CDR3 is CASRLTGLAGTDTQYF. The CDR3, as DNA: TGCGCCAGCAGGCTTACTGGACTAGCGGGAACAGATACGCAGTATTTT. The V and J genes are TRBV5-1 and TRBJ2-3; TRBD2 matches at 12 bases. The trim removed 5 bases at V and 3 bases at J, leaving 7 bases unmatched. CDR1 SGHRS and CDR2 YFSETQ come from the germline V gene. This CDR3 has 16 amino acids. Using reference TRBV5-1 and TRBJ2-3 for the parts outside the CDR3, the full variable domain is KAGVTQTPRYLIKTRGQQVTLSCSPISGHRSVSWYQQTPGQGLQFLFEYFSETQRNKGNFPGRFSGRQFSNSRSEMNVSTLELGDSALYLCASRLTGLAGTDTQYFGPGTRLTVL.

The chain joins TRBV11-1 to TRBJ1-1; tentatively, D is TRBD1 (6 bases). CDR3 length equals 12 residues. The germline V and J ends were trimmed by 4 bases and 7 bases, with 10 bases remaining between them. Germline loops: CDR1 SGHAT, CDR2 FQDESV (reference sequence). The CDR3 DNA reads TGTGCCAGCAGCTCGGACAGCCTTGAAGCTTTCTTT. Amino acid sequence: CASSSDSLEAFF. Drawing the rest from reference TRBV11-1 and TRBJ1-1, the complete variable domain is EAEVAQSPRYKITEKSQAVAFWCDPISGHATLYWYRQILGQGPELLVQFQDESVVDDSQLPKDRFSAERLKGVDSTLKIQPAELGDSAMYLCASSSDSLEAFFGQGTRLTVV.

This clone appeared once. The chain joins TRBV2 to TRBJ2-1; 14 bases fit TRBD2. Losses at the gene ends were 8 bases for V and 4 bases for J; bases not matched to a gene: 4. The CDR3 contains 15 residues. Germline CDR1 and CDR2: SNHLY and FYNNEI. The CDR3 DNA is TGTGCCAGCCTAGGACTAGCGGGGGGATACAATGAGCAGTTCTTC. It specifies CASLGLAGGYNEQFF.

This clone was found many times. J is TRBJ2-7 and V is TRBV13, with a possible D match to TRBD1 (5 bases). The CDR3 totals 12 residues. The germline CDR1 and CDR2 sequences are PRHDT and FYEKMQ (reference sequence). V shed 6 bases and J shed 2 bases, with 8 bases lying between them. The DNA for the CDR3 is TGTGCCAGCAGGGCAGGGACCTACGAGCAGTACTTC. This codes for CASRAGTYEQYF.

The genes are TRBV5-4 and TRBJ1-4; TRBD1 is a possible D gene (6 bases). The CDR3 contains 14 residues. The germline V and J ends were trimmed by 3 bases and 7 bases, with 13 bases remaining between them. The V gene's germline CDR1 is SGHNT and CDR2 YYREEE (reference sequence). CDR3 protein: CASSSRGGGEKLFF. The CDR3 coding sequence is TGTGCCAGCAGCTCGAGGGGGGGTGGTGAAAAACTGTTTTTT. Based on the CDR3 plus reference TRBV5-4 and TRBJ1-4, the full variable domain is ETGVTQSPTHLIKTRGQQVTLRCSSQSGHNTVSWYQQALGQGPQFIFQYYREEENGRGNFPPRFSGLQFPNYSSELNVNALELDDSALYLCASSSRGGGEKLFFGSGTQLSVL.

On this clone itself: An end of the junction differs from the germline gene, which may be a read error. This chain uses TRBV7-9 with TRBJ2-6; D unresolved. Germline CDR1 and CDR2: SEHNR and FQNEAQ (reference sequence). This CDR3 has 16 amino acids. CDR3 amino acids: CSSSLARSSGANVLTF. CDR3 DNA sequence: TGTTCCAGCAGCTTAGCCCGGAGCTCTGGGGCCAACGTCCTGACTTTC.

This chain connects TRBV11-2 to TRBJ2-3; 10 bases match TRBD2. CDR1 and CDR2 (germline): SGHAT, FQNNGV. V lost 5 bases, J lost 3 bases, and 2 bases stayed unmatched. This CDR3 is built from 14 residues. The CDR3 loop reads CASSTSGVTDTQYF. Written as DNA, the CDR3 is TGTGCCAGCAGCACTAGCGGGGTAACAGATACGCAGTATTTT.

The chain recombines TRBV27 with TRBJ2-1; 7 bases map to TRBD1. The CDR3 contains 15 residues. In germline, CDR1 is MNHEY, CDR2 SMNVEV (reference sequence). The V segment lost 5 bases and the J segment 9 bases; nucleotides outside the gene matches: 13. CDR3 sequence: CASSPGQVLVGEQFF. The CDR3 DNA is TGTGCCAGCAGTCCCGGACAGGTCCTGGTTGGTGAGCAGTTCTTC.

The chain is built from TRBV5-6 and TRBJ1-1; TRBD1 agrees at 7 bases. The CDR3 is 11 amino acids. CDR1 is SGHDT and CDR2 is YYEEEE in the germline V gene. V gave up 4 bases and J gave up 8 bases; unmatched junction bases: 2. As DNA, the CDR3 is TGTGCCAGCAGCCTGACAGGGGAAGCTTTCTTT. Its protein product is CASSLTGEAFF. The full variable domain, with the rest looked up from reference TRBV5-6 and TRBJ1-1, is DAGVTQSPTHLIKTRGQQVTLRCSPKSGHDTVSWYQQALGQGPQFIFQYYEEEERQRGNFPDRFSGHQFPNYSSELNVNALLLGDSALYLCASSLTGEAFFGQGTRLTVV.

This clone showed up just a few times. This chain joins TRBV7-2 and TRBJ2-2, with a tentative D call TRBD2 (5 bases). V shed 3 bases and J shed 5 bases, with 10 bases lying between them. CDR1 is SGHTA and CDR2 is FQGNSA in the germline V gene. The CDR3 runs 14 residues. The CDR3 here is CASSFRGMTGELFF. The CDR3 coding sequence is TGTGCCAGCAGCTTCAGAGGGATGACCGGGGAGCTGTTTTTT. Full variable domain (outside the CDR3, taken from reference TRBV7-2 and TRBJ2-2): GAGVSQSPSNKVTEKGKDVELRCDPISGHTALYWYRQSLGQGLEFLIYFQGNSAPDKSGLPSDRFSAERTGGSVSTLTIQRTQQEDSAVYLCASSFRGMTGELFFGEGSRLTVL.

The rearrangement links TRBV9 to TRBJ2-5, with 8 bases lining up with TRBD1. The closer fit of TRBJ2-7 to the DNA end suggests the J call may be wrong. This CDR3 is 17 amino acids long. From germline, CDR1 is SGDLS and CDR2 YYNGEE. The CDR3 is CASSDRPGQAFTYEQYF. The DNA for the CDR3 is TGTGCCAGCAGCGACAGACCGGGACAGGCTTTTACCTACGAGCAGTACTTC.